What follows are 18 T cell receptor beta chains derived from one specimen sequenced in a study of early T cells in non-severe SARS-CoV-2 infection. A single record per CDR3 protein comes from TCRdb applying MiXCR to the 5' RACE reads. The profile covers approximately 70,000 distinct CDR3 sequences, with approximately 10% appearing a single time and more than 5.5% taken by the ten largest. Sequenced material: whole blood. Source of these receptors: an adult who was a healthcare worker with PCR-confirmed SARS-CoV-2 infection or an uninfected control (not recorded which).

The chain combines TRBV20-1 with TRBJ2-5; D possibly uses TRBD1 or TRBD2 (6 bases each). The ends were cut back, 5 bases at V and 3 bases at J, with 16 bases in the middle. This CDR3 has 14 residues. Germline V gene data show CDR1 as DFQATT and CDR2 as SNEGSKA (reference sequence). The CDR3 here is CSAPRGLGEETQYF. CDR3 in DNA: TGCAGTGCTCCCCGGGGGCTGGGCGAAGAGACCCAGTACTTC.

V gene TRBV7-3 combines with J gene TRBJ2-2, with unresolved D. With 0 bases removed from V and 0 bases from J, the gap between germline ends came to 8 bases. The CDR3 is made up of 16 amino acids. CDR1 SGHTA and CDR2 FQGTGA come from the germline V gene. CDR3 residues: CASSLTPSANTGELFF. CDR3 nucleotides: TGTGCCAGCAGCTTAACTCCCAGTGCGAACACCGGGGAGCTGTTTTTT.

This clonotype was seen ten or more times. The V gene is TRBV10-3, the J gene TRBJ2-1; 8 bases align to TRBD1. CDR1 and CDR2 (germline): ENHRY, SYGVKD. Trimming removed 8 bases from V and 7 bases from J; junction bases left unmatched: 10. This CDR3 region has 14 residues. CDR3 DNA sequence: TGTGCCATCTCGGACAGGGTCAGTAAGAATGAGCAGTTCTTC. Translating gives CAISDRVSKNEQFF.

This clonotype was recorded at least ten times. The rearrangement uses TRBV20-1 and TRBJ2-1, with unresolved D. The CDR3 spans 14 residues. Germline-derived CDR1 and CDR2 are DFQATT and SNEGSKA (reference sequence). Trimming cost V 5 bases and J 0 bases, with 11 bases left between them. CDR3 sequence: CSAPTMSSYNEQFF. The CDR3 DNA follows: TGCAGTGCTCCAACTATGAGCTCCTACAATGAGCAGTTCTTC.

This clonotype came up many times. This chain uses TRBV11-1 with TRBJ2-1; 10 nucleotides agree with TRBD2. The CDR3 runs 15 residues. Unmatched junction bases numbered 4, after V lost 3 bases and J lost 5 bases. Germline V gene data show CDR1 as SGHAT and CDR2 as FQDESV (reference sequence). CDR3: CASSFLAGANNEQFF. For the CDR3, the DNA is TGTGCCAGCAGCTTCCTAGCGGGGGCGAACAATGAGCAGTTCTTC.

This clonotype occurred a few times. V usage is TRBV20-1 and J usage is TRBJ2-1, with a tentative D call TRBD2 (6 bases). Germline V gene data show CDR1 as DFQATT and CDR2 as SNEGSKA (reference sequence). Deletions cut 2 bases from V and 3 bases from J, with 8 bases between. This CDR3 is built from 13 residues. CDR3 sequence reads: CSARTGSYNEQFF. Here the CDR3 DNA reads TGCAGTGCTAGAACCGGGAGCTACAATGAGCAGTTCTTC.

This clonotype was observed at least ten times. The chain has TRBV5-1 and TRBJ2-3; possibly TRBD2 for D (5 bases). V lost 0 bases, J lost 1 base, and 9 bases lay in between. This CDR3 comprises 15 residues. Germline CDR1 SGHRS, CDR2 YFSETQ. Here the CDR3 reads CASSLASGRTDTQYF. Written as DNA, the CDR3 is TGCGCCAGCAGCTTGGCCAGCGGCCGCACAGATACGCAGTATTTT.

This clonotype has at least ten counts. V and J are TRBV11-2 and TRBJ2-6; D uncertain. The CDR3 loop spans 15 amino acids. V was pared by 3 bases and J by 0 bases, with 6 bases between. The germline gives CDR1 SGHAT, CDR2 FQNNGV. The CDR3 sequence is CASSFVNSGANVLTF. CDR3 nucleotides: TGTGCCAGCAGCTTCGTTAACTCTGGGGCCAACGTCCTGACTTTC.

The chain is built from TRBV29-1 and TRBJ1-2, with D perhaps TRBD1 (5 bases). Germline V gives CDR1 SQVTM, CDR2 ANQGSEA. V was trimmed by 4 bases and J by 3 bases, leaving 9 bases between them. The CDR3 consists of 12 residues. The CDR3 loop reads CSVAGSDYGYTF. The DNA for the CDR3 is TGCAGCGTTGCAGGGTCGGACTATGGCTACACCTTC.

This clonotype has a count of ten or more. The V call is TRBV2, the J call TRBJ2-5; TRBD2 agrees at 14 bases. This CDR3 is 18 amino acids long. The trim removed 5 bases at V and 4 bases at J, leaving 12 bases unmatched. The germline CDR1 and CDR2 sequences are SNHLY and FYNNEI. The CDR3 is CASSPLIGLAGGTETQYF. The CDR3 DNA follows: TGTGCCAGCAGTCCCCTTATCGGACTAGCGGGGGGCACAGAGACCCAGTACTTC.

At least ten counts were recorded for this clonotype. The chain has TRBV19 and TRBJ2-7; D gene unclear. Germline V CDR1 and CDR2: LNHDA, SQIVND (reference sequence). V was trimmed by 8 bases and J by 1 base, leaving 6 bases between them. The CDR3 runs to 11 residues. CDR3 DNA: TGTGCCAGTGCAGATTCCTACGAGCAGTACTTC. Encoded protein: CASADSYEQYF. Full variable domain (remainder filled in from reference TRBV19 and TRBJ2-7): DGGITQSPKYLFRKEGQNVTLSCEQNLNHDAMYWYRQDPGQGLRLIYYSQIVNDFQKGDIAEGYSVSREKKESFPLTVTSAQKNPTAFYLCASADSYEQYFGPGTRLTVT.

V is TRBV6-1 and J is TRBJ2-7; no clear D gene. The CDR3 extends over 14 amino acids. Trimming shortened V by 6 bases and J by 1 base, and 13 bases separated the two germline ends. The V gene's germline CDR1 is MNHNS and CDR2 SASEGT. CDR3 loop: CASRMASRSYEQYF. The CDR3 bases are TGTGCCAGCAGGATGGCCTCCCGTTCCTACGAGCAGTACTTC.

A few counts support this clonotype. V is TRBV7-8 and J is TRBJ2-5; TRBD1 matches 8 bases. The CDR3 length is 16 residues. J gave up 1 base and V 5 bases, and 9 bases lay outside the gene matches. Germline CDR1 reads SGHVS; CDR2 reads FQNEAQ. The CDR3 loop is CASSNGQGRGQETQYF. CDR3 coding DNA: TGTGCCAGCAGCAACGGACAGGGAAGAGGCCAAGAGACCCAGTACTTC.

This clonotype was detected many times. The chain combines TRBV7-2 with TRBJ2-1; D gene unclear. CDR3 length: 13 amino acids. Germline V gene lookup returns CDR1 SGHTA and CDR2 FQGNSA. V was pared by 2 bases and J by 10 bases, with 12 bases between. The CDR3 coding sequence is TGTGCCAGCAGCTTAAGGTCAGTAGAGGAGCAGTTCTTC. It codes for CASSLRSVEEQFF.

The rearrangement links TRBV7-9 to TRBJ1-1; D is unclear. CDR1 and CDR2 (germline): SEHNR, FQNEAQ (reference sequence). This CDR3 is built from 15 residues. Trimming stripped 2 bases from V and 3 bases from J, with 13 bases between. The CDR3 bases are TGTGCCAGCAGCTTACATGGAGGGAGTGACACTGAAGCTTTCTTT. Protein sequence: CASSLHGGSDTEAFF.

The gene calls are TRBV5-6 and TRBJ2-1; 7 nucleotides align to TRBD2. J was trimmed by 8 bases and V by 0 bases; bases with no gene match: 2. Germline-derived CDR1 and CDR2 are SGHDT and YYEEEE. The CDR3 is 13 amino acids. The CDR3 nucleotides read TGTGCCAGCAGCTTGGTGGGGAGGGATGAGCAGTTCTTC. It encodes CASSLVGRDEQFF.

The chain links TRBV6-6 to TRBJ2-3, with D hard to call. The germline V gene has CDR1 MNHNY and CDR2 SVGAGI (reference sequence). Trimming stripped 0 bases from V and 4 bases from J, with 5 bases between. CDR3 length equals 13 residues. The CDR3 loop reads CASSYSSPDTQYF. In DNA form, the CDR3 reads TGTGCCAGCAGTTACTCCTCCCCAGATACGCAGTATTTT.

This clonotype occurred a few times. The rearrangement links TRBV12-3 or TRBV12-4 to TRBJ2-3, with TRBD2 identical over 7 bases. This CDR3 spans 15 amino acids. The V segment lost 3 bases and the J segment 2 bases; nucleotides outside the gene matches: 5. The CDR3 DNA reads TGTGCCAGCAGTTTTCAAGCGGGGACCACAGATACGCAGTATTTT. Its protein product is CASSFQAGTTDTQYF.